This T cell receptor beta chain was sequenced during a study of T cell repertoires in cytomegalovirus infection. Trimming removed 0 bases from V and 0 bases from J, with 17 bases in between. From germline, CDR1 is SGHVS and CDR2 FQNEAQ. The CDR3 is 18 residues long. Many counts were recorded for this clonotype. Its specificity is not known. One entry per CDR3 protein, called by TCRdb with MiXCR from the reads. The table has tens of thousands of distinct CDR3 sequences, approximately 20% seen once. The sample here was CD8+ T cells from cultured PBMCs, taken from culture after CMV antigen stimulation. This clonotype originated in a human donor in good health (CMV status not recorded). Some clones in this sample may be carry-over from other donors' samples. V usage is TRBV7-8 and J usage is TRBJ1-1; D might be TRBD1 (5 bases). The CDR3: CASSLAGRTRPLNTEAFF. In DNA, the CDR3 is TGTGCCAGCAGCTTAGCGGGGCGCACACGGCCGTTGAACACTGAAGCTTTCTTT.